This TCR beta chain was observed in a study of neurological immune-mediated disorders (dated by TCRdb to about 2019). General notes on the study: Among the roughly 34 multiple sclerosis patients, relapsing-remitting MS was present in some 31 and secondary progressive MS was present in 3. Peripheral blood TCR-beta repertoires from HTLV-I-associated myelopathy (HAM/TSP) patients, multiple sclerosis patients and healthy controls were compared by UMI-based sequencing. The roughly 110 TCR-beta libraries covered PBMC samples along with longitudinal samples, technical triplicates, and paired sorted CD4+ and CD8+ T-cell subsets. The cohort comprised roughly 69 subjects: roughly 15 HAM/TSP patients, around 34 multiple sclerosis patients and some 20 healthy controls. Results the study describes overall, beyond this receptor: No identical CDR3 amino acid sequences were found to be shared among expanded clones across subjects, suggesting that TCR-beta repertoires were private in all groups. In a phylogenetic analysis, the repertoires of 18 out of 34 MS patients fell into a single cluster of related CDR3 sequences, pointing to a possible signature at the repertoire level. TCR clonal expansion was highest in HAM/TSP patients and lowest in MS patients, with MS patients falling below even healthy controls. The MS cluster was not associated with any clinical or MRI features, and the authors stated that larger cohorts are needed.

Unsorted PBMC libraries were generated from 2 million PBMCs stored in RNAlater at -80 °C until RNA extraction. Multiple sclerosis patients were enrolled in a US clinical protocol evaluating disease progression by magnetic resonance imaging. PBMCs were separated from peripheral blood using Ficoll-Hypaque density gradient centrifugation and then cryopreserved in liquid nitrogen. cDNA was synthesized by template-switch 5'RACE using a primer with a 10-nucleotide random unique molecular identifier that tagged each TCR transcript. Every sequencing run covered 15-18 subjects and yielded more than 160 million TCR-beta sequences. The RNeasy kit was used to extract total RNA. The KAPA Real-time Library Amplification kit was used to amplify TCR-beta VDJ regions with primers for the TCR constant region and the 5'RACE anchor. A first PCR added sample indexes and Illumina adaptors, and a second PCR then raised library yield. After Ampure bead purification, the TCR product of roughly 650 bp was size-selected on a 2% E-gel SizeSelection system. Before pooling, library quality was checked on a Bioanalyzer, concentration was measured with Qubit, and libraries were quantified with the Kapa Library Quantification kit. Libraries were sequenced paired-end 2 x 150 bp on an Illumina HiSeq 2500. To increase sequence diversity, 25-30% phiX was spiked into each library pool. The original methods were these. Quality-filtered reads were processed with the UMI-based MiGEC pipeline, and over 90% of raw TCR sequences were removed by the MiGEC pipeline during error correction. VDJ genes were aligned to IMGT germline references, and clonotypes were defined by unique CDR3 amino acid sequence plus V-J genes. VDJtools evaluated clonal expansion, Shannon diversity and CDR3 relatedness (CalcPairwiseDistances, ClusterSamples); CLCbio workbench built phylogenetic trees. Expanded clones were defined as having at least 8 unique UMIs, based on coefficient-of-variation modelling across technical triplicates. TCRdb reprocessed the public reads (quality trimming at Q25 with fastp, clone calling with MiXCR) and kept in-frame beta chains. Identical CDR3 proteins give one entry, which carries the most common genes and DNA. TCRdb's processing, not the study's, gives the V and J calls here. The sample table holds more than 40,000 distinct CDR3 sequences, of which under 2% were seen once. The ten biggest clones cover around 2.3% of the sample.

From the germline V gene, CDR1 is SGHDT and CDR2 is YYEEEE. From the cysteine up to the phenylalanine, the CDR3 has a length of 16 residues. This entry keeps only the CDR3 DNA: 48 bases, framed from base 1. The trim is 3 bases for V and 0 bases for J, with a gap of 16 bases between the germline ends. This clonotype was seen ten or more times. The target of this receptor is not known. The record has no base qualities; no much larger clone is one base away. The sequence is built from TRBV5-6 and TRBJ2-7; the D gene is possibly TRBD1 or TRBD2, each agreeing over 5 bases. The material sequenced was PBMCs. The source of this sequence is a woman between 40 and 50 years old with multiple sclerosis. The bases read TGTGCCAGCAGCTCACGGTGGGACGGGGACTCCTACGAGCAGTACTTC. It translates to CASSSRWDGDSYEQYF.